This T cell receptor beta chain came from a study of cytomegalovirus exposure and HLA in healthy donors (dated by TCRdb to about 2017). Describing the broader study: In an earlier analysis of approximately 640 of the donors, 276 Gb of sequence data and about 110 million unique TCR beta sequences from about 179 million T cells were reported. An early release covering 550 to 700 HLA-typed donors comprised approximately 300 gigabases of sequencing data and tens of millions of unique TCR sequences. Among the approximately 420 genotyped donors, approximately 77% belonged to the genetic ancestry cluster associated with self-reported Caucasian donors. The study aimed to test whether cataloging public T cell receptors could reveal signatures of past pathogen exposure. The T cell repertoires of roughly 660 subjects were profiled by immunosequencing and related to cytomegalovirus serostatus. Besides the first cohort of 666 subjects, a separate validation cohort made up of over 95 different subjects was used. The study combined high-throughput TCR immunosequencing, statistical association of individual TCRs with disease status, and machine learning to predict cytomegalovirus infection status. A later analysis re-analyzed previously published TCR beta repertoires from 600 to 850 donors and added high-resolution HLA genotyping to study TCR occurrence patterns. In the later analysis, no new phenotypic data were used to find candidate immune exposures; instead, reliance was placed on TCR beta sequences and their occurrence across donors. In an earlier analysis of about 590 of the donors, high-throughput TCR beta sequencing was used to judge whether each TCR beta V gene segment behaved as functional or pseudogenic. Donor age, sex, ethnicity and CMV serostatus were collected together with the repertoire data. A later genetic analysis took genome-wide SNP genotypes for about 55% of the roughly 700 donors and used that subset as a discovery cohort. All discovery cohort repertoires had been generated using a single sequencing platform. Class I and class II HLA loci were covered by the typing at four-digit resolution. The number of typed donors differed by locus: about 620-640 for A, B, C, DRB1 and DQB1; some 500 for DQA1; approximately 610 for DPA1; and some 470 for DPB1. Four to six DR-DQ haplotypes were handled as single units for association and clustering, since linkage in the cohort was strong. Among several hundred genotyped donors of the cohort, an average of around 240,000 unique TCR beta nucleotide sequences was sequenced per donor, of which approximately 18% were non-productive. Results the study describes overall, beyond this receptor: Over 15 rarely observed V segments, including chromosome 9 orphons, were excluded from the earlier analysis of about 500 of the donors because counts were too low. Most CMV-associated TCR beta chains appeared to be HLA-restricted in a later analysis, and the HLA associations seemed to be driven largely by CMV exposure. The only immune exposure information available for the cohort was CMV serostatus. While some public TCRs were present in many individuals, most TCR sequences turned up only very rarely across donors. In a later analysis, HLA-associated TCR beta chains showed more clonal expansion and lower generation probabilities than non-associated chains that were equally common. A further reported finding was that TCR beta sequences accurately predicted the HLA-A and HLA-B alleles for most subjects in the first cohort. It was suggested by the authors that the approach could potentially be generalized to other disease states and immunological phenotypes. The study listed 150 to 200 TCR beta chains as associated with cytomegalovirus. Linkage disequilibrium might explain the correlated functional status among segregating V segments, but an unknown experimental factor could not be excluded. In a later analysis, the rate of TCR association differed among HLA loci, with DRB1 alleles having the most associated TCRs and HLA-C alleles having the fewest. An association between a missense DCLRE1C variant and V-gene and J-gene trimming of TCR beta chains was found in a later genetic analysis and replicated in an independent cohort. Several of the top co-occurrence clusters appeared to be linked to parvovirus B19, influenza, CMV and Epstein-Barr virus, according to a later analysis. Assigning TCR associations to individual alleles was difficult when HLA alleles, especially DR and DQ, strongly co-occurred. Specific HLA alleles were associated with 15,000 to 20,000 TCR beta sequences at a false discovery rate of 0.05 in a later analysis. A cluster of highly shared sequence variants was judged likely to represent a technical artifact of the sequencing pipeline. In an earlier analysis of some 500 of the donors, most TCR beta V segments appeared in productive rearrangements about 87% or about 30% of the time, broadly matching IMGT annotations. In vitro tests confirmed that three of the cytomegalovirus-associated TCR beta chains recognize cytomegalovirus antigens. Presence/absence analyses assumed roughly uniform sequencing depth across donors, an assumption that may not hold. Some IMGT-functional V segments, including TRBV6-2 and TRBV6-3, could not be distinguished by the 87-base-pair reads and were therefore excluded. In this cohort, only TCR beta chains were sequenced, and detectable features were limited by the absence of alpha or paired-chain data. Cytomegalovirus status was reported to be diagnosed by the classifier with high specificity and sensitivity in both the original and validation cohorts. HLA typing was unavailable for some donors at each locus, so association tests used only the typed subset. According to a later genetic analysis, donors in an Asian-associated ancestry cluster had fewer N-insertions in productive TCRs than the roughly 700-donor mean.

The cohort was made up of 666 healthy bone marrow donors. At the time of sampling, all cohort members were nominally healthy, though unrecorded immune exposures were likely present. The donor tested CMV seronegative, placing the donor among the 350 or so seronegative members of the cohort. Each donor provided a peripheral blood sample, and peripheral blood mononuclear cells were used for TCR beta sequencing. Genomic DNA extraction from the blood cell samples was performed with the Qiagen DNeasy Blood Extraction Kit. The library was made by the immunoSEQ multiplex PCR assay. For the multiplex PCR, a mixture combining 60 forward primers for TCR Vbeta segments and 13 reverse primers for TCR Jbeta segments was used. Amplification of the CDR3 region of rearranged TCR beta genes was performed with a multiplex PCR assay on genomic DNA. On the Illumina HiSeq System, the amplified TCR beta libraries were sequenced as 87-base-pair reads. Under the source paper's analysis protocol: A later analysis tallied 75 million to 85 million unique TCR beta chains across the 666 repertoires, and some 10 million of those chains were shared by two or more donors. Raw reads were error-corrected and collapsed into unique sequences by a nearest-neighbor algorithm in which closely related sequences were merged to remove PCR and sequencing errors. Alignment of CDR3 sequences to IMGT reference sequences was used to assign V, D and J gene segments. For a sequence to be retained, at least a six-nucleotide match to both a V gene segment and a J gene segment was required. A rearrangement was called productive if the CDR3 had no stop codons and remained in frame with V and J, and every other rearrangement was called non-productive. CDR3 was defined according to IMGT convention as the region running from the second conserved V-encoded cysteine to the conserved J-encoded phenylalanine. In an earlier analysis of 587 of the donors, sequences lacking an unambiguous match to a single V gene segment were excluded. An earlier analysis of several hundred of the donors called V segments functional above 56.7% productive rearrangements and segregating when the between-donor standard deviation exceeded 5%. A statistical classification framework was built to diagnose cytomegalovirus status from the catalog of TCR beta chain sequences. In a later analysis, TCR nucleotide sequences were compared against IMGT/GENE-DB human TR gene sequences so that V and J genes could be assigned. The TCRdist pipeline was used in a later analysis to assign CDR3 sequences and most-parsimonious VDJ recombination scenarios. A later analysis defined each TCR beta chain by its CDR3 amino acid sequence plus V-gene family, and excluded reads lacking a unique V-gene family. A later analysis removed nearly 600 highly shared, low-generation-probability nucleotide sequences to deal with suspected cross-contamination and a sequencing artifact. For each public chain, a later analysis derived a clonal expansion index from normalized ranks of inferred template counts within each repertoire. In a later analysis, generation probabilities were computed using a VDJ recombination model fitted to out-of-frame rearrangements, and the results were checked against IGoR. Hypergeometric tests were used in a later analysis to score TCR-TCR, TCR-HLA and TCR-CMV co-occurrence, with a repertoire-size bias correction applied to the TCR pairs. In a later analysis, false discovery rates were estimated by permuting HLA or CMV assignments 20 times. A later analysis grouped co-occurring TCRs with DBSCAN, adding TCRdist sequence similarity when clustering within HLA-allele-positive subsets. For co-occurrence clustering, repertoires with fewer than 30,000 or more than 120,000 public chains were excluded, along with roughly 5 repertoires with anomalous nucleotide sharing. Entries here come from immuneACCESS through TCRdb and include only in-frame sequences with V and J called. Some clones fail to appear in such tables; in the studies checked, an unresolved V gene covers under half of the shortfall, and the cause of the remainder is unknown. Clone size and the V and J calls come from that table; the DNA yielded D and trimming. The sample's table lists a count of approximately 150,000 clones. The ten most abundant clones make up less than 2% of the sample.

The CDR3 runs 18 residues from the cysteine to the phenylalanine. Only the CDR3 part of the read is kept: 54 bases, read in frame from the first base. Trimming removed 4 bases from V and 2 bases from J; the gene matches leave 7 bases unexplained. In the germline V gene, CDR1 corresponds to SGHTA and CDR2 to FQGTGA. In the case of this clone: Its antigen remains undetermined.

The material sequenced was PBMCs. The V and J genes are TRBV7-3 and TRBJ2-2, with 13 junctional bases fitting TRBD2. The source of this sequence is a woman aged 40 to 50 in good health and CMV-seronegative. This receptor carries the CDR3 CASSSRLAGGLNTGELFF. The DNA reads as follows: TGTGCCAGCAGCTCCAGACTAGCGGGGGGACTTAACACCGGGGAGCTGTTTTTT. The CDR3 plus the reference TRBV7-3 and TRBJ2-2 genes for the other parts give the full variable domain: GAGVSQTPSNKVTEKGKYVELRCDPISGHTALYWYRQSLGQGPEFLIYFQGTGAADDSGLPNDRFFAVRPEGSVSTLKIQRTERGDSAVYLCASSSRLAGGLNTGELFFGEGSRLTVL.